Shown below are 8 T cell receptor beta chains from a single sample sequenced in a study of T cell repertoires in cytomegalovirus infection. No antigen has been identified for these receptors. One entry per CDR3 protein, called by TCRdb with MiXCR from the reads. The data contain some 700,000 distinct CDR3 sequences, around a third of them singletons. This material consisted of cultured PBMCs, taken from culture after CMV antigen stimulation. Every receptor here comes from a human donor in good health (CMV status not recorded). Some clones in this sample may be carry-over from other donors' samples.

Concerning this clonotype: Being one base from a much bigger clone, this may be a read error. The rearrangement uses TRBV7-4 and TRBJ2-3; D ambiguous. The germline V gene encodes CDR1 SGHVT and CDR2 SQSDAQ. The CDR3 contains 14 residues. For the CDR3, the DNA is TGTGCCAGCAGCATGCAGGCAGGCACAGATGCGCAGTATTTT. Protein product: CASSMQAGTDAQYF. Variable domain in full (rest from reference TRBV7-4 and TRBJ2-3): GAGVSQSPRYKVAKRGRDVALRCDSISGHVTLYWYRQTLGQGSEVLTYSQSDAQRDKSGRPSGRFSAERPERSVSTLKIQRTEQGDSAVYLCASSMQAGTDAQYFGPGTRLTVL.

This clonotype has only a few counts. The J gene is TRBJ2-3, the V gene TRBV7-2; 13 nucleotides match TRBD2. The CDR3 sequence is 19 residues long. Germline trimming cut 5 bases from V and 1 base from J; bases unmatched to any gene: 12. In germline, CDR1 is SGHTA, CDR2 FQGNSA. In DNA, the CDR3 is TGTGCCAGCAGCCCATGGGGACTAGCGGGGCCCGTTGGCACAGATACGCAGTATTTT. It is translated as CASSPWGLAGPVGTDTQYF.

This clonotype appeared a few times. The V and J genes are TRBV7-8 and TRBJ1-6; tentatively, D is TRBD1 (6 bases). The ends were cut back, 5 bases at V and 8 bases at J, with 13 bases in the middle. The CDR3 extends over 14 amino acids. Per the germline V gene, CDR1 is SGHVS and CDR2 is FQNEAQ. The CDR3 spells CASSAQGWDSPLHF. The CDR3, as DNA: TGTGCCAGCAGCGCACAGGGATGGGATTCACCCCTCCACTTT.

V is TRBV29-1 and J is TRBJ2-7; D remains unclear. Germline V gives CDR1 SQVTM, CDR2 ANQGSEA. Trimming took 4 bases from V and 2 from J, leaving 6 bases between them. The CDR3 extends over 11 amino acids. This CDR3 reads CSVATTYEQYF. As DNA, the CDR3 is TGCAGCGTTGCGACCACCTACGAGCAGTACTTC.

This clonotype was observed at least ten times. V usage is TRBV19 and J usage is TRBJ1-6; 8 bases agree with TRBD1. The J segment lost 7 bases and the V segment lost 5 bases, leaving 4 bases of the junction unmatched. The germline CDR1 and CDR2 sequences are LNHDA and SQIVND (reference sequence). This CDR3 contains 14 residues. CDR3 bases: TGTGCCAGTAGTCCCCGGACAGGGAATTCACCCCTCCACTTT. Amino acid sequence: CASSPRTGNSPLHF.

This chain connects TRBV5-1 to TRBJ2-3; D is unresolved. Germline V gene lookup returns CDR1 SGHRS and CDR2 YFSETQ. The V end lost 2 bases, the J end lost 6 bases, and 7 bases lay between the germline ends. The CDR3 runs 12 residues. This CDR3 reads CASSFESDTQYF. The CDR3 DNA reads TGCGCCAGCAGCTTCGAGTCGGATACGCAGTATTTT.

The chain combines TRBV7-9 with TRBJ2-7; D is possibly TRBD2 (6 bases). The V and J ends lost 6 bases and 4 bases respectively, with 28 bases between them. The CDR3 consists of 18 residues. Germline CDR1 reads SEHNR; CDR2 reads FQNEAQ (reference sequence). The CDR3 sequence: CASRLSGGAGKMGYEQYF. The CDR3 coding sequence is TGTGCCAGCAGGCTTAGCGGAGGGGCCGGGAAGATGGGGTACGAGCAGTACTTC.

The chain is built from TRBV4-1 and TRBJ2-7; possibly TRBD2 for D (6 bases). V was trimmed by 2 bases and J by 2 bases, leaving 25 bases between them. Germline values: CDR1 MGHRA, CDR2 YSYEKL. The CDR3 totals 19 residues. The CDR3: CASSQSKTVPGLRPYEQYF. CDR3 coding DNA: TGCGCCAGCAGCCAATCTAAGACTGTTCCGGGACTTAGACCCTACGAGCAGTACTTC.